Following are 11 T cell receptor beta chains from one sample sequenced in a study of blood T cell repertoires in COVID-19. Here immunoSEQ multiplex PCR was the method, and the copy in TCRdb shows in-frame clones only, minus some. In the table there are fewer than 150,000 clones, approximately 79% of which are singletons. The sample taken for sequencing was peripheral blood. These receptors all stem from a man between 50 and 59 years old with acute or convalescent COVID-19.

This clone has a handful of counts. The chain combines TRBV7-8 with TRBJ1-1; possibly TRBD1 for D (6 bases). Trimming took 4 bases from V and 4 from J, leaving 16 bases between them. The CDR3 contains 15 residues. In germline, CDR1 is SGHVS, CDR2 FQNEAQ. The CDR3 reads CASSSPTGKSTEAFF. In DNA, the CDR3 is TGTGCCAGCAGCTCTCCCACAGGGAAGTCCACTGAAGCTTTCTTT.

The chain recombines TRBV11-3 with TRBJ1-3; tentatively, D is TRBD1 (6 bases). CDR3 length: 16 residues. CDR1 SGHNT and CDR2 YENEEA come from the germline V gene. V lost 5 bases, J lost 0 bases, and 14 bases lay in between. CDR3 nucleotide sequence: TGTGCCAGCAGCACCGGGGACACAAGCTCTGGAAACACCATATATTTT. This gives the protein CASSTGDTSSGNTIYF.

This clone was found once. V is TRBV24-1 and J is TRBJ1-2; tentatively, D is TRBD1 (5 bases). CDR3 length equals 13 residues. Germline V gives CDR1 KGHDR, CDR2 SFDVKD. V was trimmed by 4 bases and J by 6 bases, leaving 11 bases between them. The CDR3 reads CATSEEGRDGYTF. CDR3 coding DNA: TGTGCCACCAGTGAAGAGGGGAGGGATGGCTACACCTTC.

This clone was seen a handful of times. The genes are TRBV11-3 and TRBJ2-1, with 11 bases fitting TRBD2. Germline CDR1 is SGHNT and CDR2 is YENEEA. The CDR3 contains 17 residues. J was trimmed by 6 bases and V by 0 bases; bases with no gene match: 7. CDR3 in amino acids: CASSLDNSGGDRNEQFF. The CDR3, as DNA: TGTGCCAGCAGCTTAGATAATAGCGGGGGGGACCGCAATGAGCAGTTCTTC.

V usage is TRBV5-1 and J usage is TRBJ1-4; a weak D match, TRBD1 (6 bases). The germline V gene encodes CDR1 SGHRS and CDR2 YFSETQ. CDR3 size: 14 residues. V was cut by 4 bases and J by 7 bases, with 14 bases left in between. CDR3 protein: CASSPQGLGEKLFF. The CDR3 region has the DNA TGCGCCAGCAGCCCCCAGGGGTTGGGTGAAAAACTGTTTTTT.

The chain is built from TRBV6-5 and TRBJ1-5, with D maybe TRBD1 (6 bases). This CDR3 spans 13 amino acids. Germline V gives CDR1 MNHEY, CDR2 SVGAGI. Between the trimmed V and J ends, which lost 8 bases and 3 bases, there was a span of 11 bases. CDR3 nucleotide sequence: TGTGCCAGCGATACAGGGAACAATCAGCCCCAGCATTTT. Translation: CASDTGNNQPQHF.

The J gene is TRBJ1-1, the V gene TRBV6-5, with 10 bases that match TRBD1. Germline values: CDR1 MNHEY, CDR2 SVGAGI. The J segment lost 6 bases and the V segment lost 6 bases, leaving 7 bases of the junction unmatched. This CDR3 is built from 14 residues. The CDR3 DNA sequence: TGTGCCAGCAGGAAGACAGGGGGCGCGCCTGAAGCTTTCTTT. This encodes CASRKTGGAPEAFF.

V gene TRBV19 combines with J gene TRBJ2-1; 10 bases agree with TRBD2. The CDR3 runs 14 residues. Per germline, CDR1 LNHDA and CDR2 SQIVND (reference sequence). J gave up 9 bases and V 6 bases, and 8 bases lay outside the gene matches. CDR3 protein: CASRNPGLAIEQFF. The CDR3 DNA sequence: TGTGCCAGTAGGAACCCGGGACTAGCGATTGAGCAGTTCTTC.

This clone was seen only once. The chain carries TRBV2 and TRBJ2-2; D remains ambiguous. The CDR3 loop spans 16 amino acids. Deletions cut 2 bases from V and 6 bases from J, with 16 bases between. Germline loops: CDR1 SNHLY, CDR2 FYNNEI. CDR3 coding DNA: TGTGCCAGCAGTGAAAATCCTATCCATGCTGCCGGGGAGCTGTTTTTT. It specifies CASSENPIHAAGELFF.

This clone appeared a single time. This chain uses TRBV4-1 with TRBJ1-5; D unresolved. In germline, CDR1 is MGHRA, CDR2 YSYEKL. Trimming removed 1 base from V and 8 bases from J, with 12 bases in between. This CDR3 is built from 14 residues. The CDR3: CASSQGLGAEPQHF. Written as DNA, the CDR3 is TGCGCCAGCAGCCAAGGCCTCGGAGCGGAGCCCCAGCATTTT.

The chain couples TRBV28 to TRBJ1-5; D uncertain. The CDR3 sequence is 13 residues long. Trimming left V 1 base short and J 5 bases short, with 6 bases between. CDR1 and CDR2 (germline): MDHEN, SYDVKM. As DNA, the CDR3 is TGTGCCAGCAGTTTATTCGGGGATCAGCCCCAGCATTTT. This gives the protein CASSLFGDQPQHF.